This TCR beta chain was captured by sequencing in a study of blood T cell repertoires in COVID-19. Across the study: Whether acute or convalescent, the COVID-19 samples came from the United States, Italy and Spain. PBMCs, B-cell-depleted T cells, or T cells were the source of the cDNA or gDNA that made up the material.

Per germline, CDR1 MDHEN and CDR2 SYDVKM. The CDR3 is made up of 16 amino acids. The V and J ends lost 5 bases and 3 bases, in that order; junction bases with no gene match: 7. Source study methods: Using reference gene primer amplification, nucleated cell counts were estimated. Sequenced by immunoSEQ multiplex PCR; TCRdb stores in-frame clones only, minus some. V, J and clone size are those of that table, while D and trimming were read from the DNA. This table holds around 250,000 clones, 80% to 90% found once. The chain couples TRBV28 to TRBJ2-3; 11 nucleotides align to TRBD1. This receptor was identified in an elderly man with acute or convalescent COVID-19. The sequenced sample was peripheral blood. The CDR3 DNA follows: TGTGCCAGCAGTGCACCCGGGACAGGGGGTACAGATACGCAGTATTTT. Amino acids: CASSAPGTGGTDTQYF.